The clone carrying this TCR beta chain was detected many times. Its antigen is still unknown. The sample originates from a study of early T cells in non-severe SARS-CoV-2 infection. Researchers attached unique molecular identifiers to individual cDNA molecules. A single record per CDR3 protein comes from TCRdb applying MiXCR to the 5' RACE reads. The table lists 35,000 to 45,000 distinct CDR3 sequences, 5% to 6.5% of them singletons. With 5 bases removed from V and 6 bases from J, the gap between germline ends came to 23 bases. CDR1 and CDR2 (germline): MNHEY, SVGAGI. The length of the CDR3 is 16 residues. General study results and limits: VDJdb-based annotation leaned toward anti-spike CD8 responses and missed private and CD4 specificities.

The specimen was whole blood. The sequence was collected from an adult who was a healthcare worker with PCR-confirmed SARS-CoV-2 infection or an uninfected control (not recorded which). The genes are TRBV6-5 and TRBJ2-7; a possible D gene is TRBD2 (5 bases). The CDR3 is CASSAIRVRAEGEQYF. In nucleotides, the CDR3 is TGTGCCAGCAGTGCAATCCGGGTCCGGGCCGAGGGCGAGCAGTACTTC.